The 31 T cell receptor beta chains in this list originate from one sample, sequenced in a study of shared clonotypes between healthy human individuals. Measured with immunoSEQ multiplex PCR; TCRdb has only the in-frame clones, and not every one. The table lists 450,000 to 500,000 clones, 81% of them singletons. The sequenced sample was PBMCs. These receptors originate from a woman aged 40 to 50 in good health. Some clones in this sample may be carry-over from other donors' samples.

The chain joins TRBV6-5 to TRBJ2-5; tentative D call: TRBD2 (6 bases). Germline V CDR1 and CDR2: MNHEY, SVGAGI. The CDR3 loop spans 13 amino acids. With 6 bases removed from V and 5 bases from J, the gap between germline ends came to 13 bases. The CDR3 coding sequence is TGTGCCAGCAGGTCACCGGCGGGGGAGACCCAGTACTTC. Translating it yields CASRSPAGETQYF.

As for this clone: This likely reflects a read error, since a far larger clone is one base away. The CDR3 here is CASSAQDYEQYF. The CDR3 coding sequence is TGTGCCAGCAGTGCCCAGGACTACGAGCAGTACTTC. The rearrangement joins TRBV6-1 to TRBJ2-7; D is unclear. V lost 4 bases and J 3 bases, leaving 7 bases between the germline ends. Germline CDR1 is MNHNS and CDR2 is SASEGT. This CDR3 spans 12 amino acids.

The V gene is TRBV11-3, the J gene TRBJ2-1; D remains ambiguous. Germline V gene sequence: CDR1 SGHNT, CDR2 YENEEA. The length of the CDR3 is 14 residues. Deletions cut 3 bases from V and 2 bases from J, with 8 bases between. Written as DNA, the CDR3 is TGTGCCAGCAGCTTGGAAGAACCCTACAATGAGCAGTTCTTC. Protein sequence: CASSLEEPYNEQFF.

J is TRBJ1-3 and V is TRBV5-1; D is unclear. The CDR3 is 16 amino acids. Trimming stripped 0 bases from V and 3 bases from J, with 13 bases between. Germline V gene data show CDR1 as SGHRS and CDR2 as YFSETQ. This CDR3 reads CASSLAGTSHGNTIYF. CDR3 DNA: TGCGCCAGCAGCTTGGCCGGCACGAGCCATGGAAACACCATATATTTT.

The V and J genes are TRBV28 and TRBJ1-1, with no clear D. CDR3 length equals 14 residues. The germline V gene encodes CDR1 MDHEN and CDR2 SYDVKM. Trimming shortened V by 1 base and J by 3 bases, and 9 bases separated the two germline ends. CDR3 DNA: TGTGCCAGCAGTTTATATGGCACAGACACTGAAGCTTTCTTT. Its translation is CASSLYGTDTEAFF.

This chain connects TRBV5-1 to TRBJ2-7; no definite D call. Deletions cut 4 bases from V and 0 bases from J, with 5 bases between. Germline values: CDR1 SGHRS, CDR2 YFSETQ. The CDR3 runs 12 residues. The CDR3 sequence: CASSPGSYEQYF. In DNA, the CDR3 is TGCGCCAGCAGCCCGGGCTCCTACGAGCAGTACTTC.

The rearrangement joins TRBV5-1 to TRBJ2-7, with a tentative D call TRBD1 (5 bases). Germline V CDR1 and CDR2: SGHRS, YFSETQ. V was pared by 4 bases and J by 5 bases, with 19 bases between. The CDR3 contains 15 residues. DNA of the CDR3: TGCGCCAGCAGCAAAGGACAAGGCCCCCCGGACGAGCAGTACTTC. Its translation: CASSKGQGPPDEQYF. The whole variable domain, remainder taken from reference TRBV5-1 and TRBJ2-7, is KAGVTQTPRYLIKTRGQQVTLSCSPISGHRSVSWYQQTPGQGLQFLFEYFSETQRNKGNFPGRFSGRQFSNSRSEMNVSTLELGDSALYLCASSKGQGPPDEQYFGPGTRLTVT.

This sequence joins TRBV10-3 and TRBJ2-5; D might be TRBD1 or TRBD2, each matching 6 bases. There are 15 residues in the CDR3. Germline V gives CDR1 ENHRY, CDR2 SYGVKD. V lost 2 bases and J lost 4, with 14 bases in between. The CDR3 DNA follows: TGTGCCATCAGTGAGAGGGGCGAGGGGGGAGAGACCCAGTACTTC. Protein product: CAISERGEGGETQYF.

The rearrangement uses TRBV10-3 and TRBJ2-7, with 7 bases matching TRBD2. This CDR3 comprises 15 residues. Germline V gene sequence: CDR1 ENHRY, CDR2 SYGVKD. V shed 3 bases, J shed 3 bases, and the junction held 8 bases outside the gene matches. CDR3 residues: CAISDTSVEYYEQYF. CDR3 nucleotide sequence: TGTGCCATCAGTGATACTAGCGTAGAATACTACGAGCAGTACTTC.

The chain is built from TRBV9 and TRBJ1-4; 9 bases match TRBD1. Germline V lookup: CDR1 SGDLS, CDR2 YYNGEE. With V trimmed by 3 bases and J by 8 bases, 8 bases remained unmatched. This CDR3 is 15 amino acids long. CDR3: CASSARTGDREKLFF. CDR3 coding DNA: TGTGCCAGCAGCGCCCGGACAGGGGACAGGGAAAAACTGTTTTTT.

V usage is TRBV4-1 and J usage is TRBJ2-7; D may be TRBD1 (5 bases). Germline CDR1 is MGHRA and CDR2 is YSYEKL. This CDR3 comprises 15 residues. The germline V and J ends were trimmed by 1 base and 0 bases, with 10 bases remaining between them. The CDR3 nucleotides are TGCGCCAGCAGCCAAGGACCGACAGACTCCTACGAGCAGTACTTC. Translation gives CASSQGPTDSYEQYF.

The J gene is TRBJ2-6, the V gene TRBV18; D gene unclear. V was pared by 6 bases and J by 0 bases, with 6 bases between. This CDR3 has 14 amino acids. Germline CDR1 reads KGHSH; CDR2 reads LQKENI. The CDR3 DNA sequence: TGTGCCAGCTCCAAAGGCTCTGGGGCCAACGTCCTGACTTTC. Its translation is CASSKGSGANVLTF.

The V and J genes are TRBV27 and TRBJ1-1, with 9 bases that match TRBD1. With V trimmed by 7 bases and J by 0 bases, 9 bases remained unmatched. The CDR3 totals 16 residues. Germline lookup yields CDR1 MNHEY and CDR2 SMNVEV (reference sequence). This CDR3 is CASTQQGAGMNTEAFF. Written as DNA, the CDR3 is TGTGCCAGCACACAACAGGGGGCCGGGATGAACACTGAAGCTTTCTTT.

Concerning this clone itself: A far larger clone is just one base off, so this is likely a read error. The chain is built from TRBV10-2 and TRBJ2-5; D gene unclear. The length of the CDR3 is 14 residues. Germline V CDR1 and CDR2: WSHSY, SAAADI. The V end lost 3 bases, the J end lost 7 bases, and 15 bases lay between the germline ends. CDR3 in DNA: TGCGCCAGCAGTGACAACCAGCGAGATGGGACCCAGTACTTC. Translated: CASSDNQRDGTQYF.

The chain recombines TRBV19 with TRBJ2-7, with TRBD1 matching over 10 bases. The V gene end was trimmed by 1 base and the J gene end by 3 bases; junction bases not matched to a gene: 3. CDR3 size: 15 residues. Germline CDR1 LNHDA, CDR2 SQIVND (reference sequence). This CDR3 reads CASSIGTGGIYEQYF. CDR3 nucleotide sequence: TGTGCCAGTAGTATAGGGACAGGGGGAATCTACGAGCAGTACTTC.

The chain couples TRBV29-1 to TRBJ2-7; the D gene is possibly TRBD1 (5 bases). The V and J ends lost 6 bases and 1 base respectively, with 10 bases between them. This CDR3 region has 12 residues. Germline V lookup: CDR1 SQVTM, CDR2 ANQGSEA. CDR3 DNA: TGCAGCGTCTGGGCAGGGTCCTACGAGCAGTACTTC. Translation gives CSVWAGSYEQYF.

The chain links TRBV4-3 to TRBJ2-2; the D is unclear. Germline V gives CDR1 LGHNA, CDR2 YSLEER. Trimming cost V 8 bases and J 6 bases, with 10 bases left between them. The CDR3 sequence is 12 residues long. The CDR3 DNA reads TGCGCCAGCGGCACCGCGGCCGGGGAGCTGTTTTTT. Its translation: CASGTAAGELFF.

A word on this clone: The junction departs from germline at one end; a sequencing error may be responsible. The J gene is TRBJ2-7, the V gene TRBV19; tentatively, D is TRBD2 (6 bases). Germline values: CDR1 LNHDA, CDR2 SQIVND (reference sequence). This CDR3 region has 14 residues. For the CDR3, the DNA is TGTGCCAGTAGAATAGCGGCCGACTCCTACGAGCAGTACTTC. Its protein product is CASRIAADSYEQYF.

The chain recombines TRBV7-9 with TRBJ2-1, with D uncertain. The CDR3 runs to 13 residues. Germline V gene lookup returns CDR1 SEHNR and CDR2 FQNEAQ (reference sequence). Trimming removed 1 base at V and 7 bases at J, with 8 bases between. The CDR3 loop is CASSLDWANEQFF. The CDR3 DNA is TGTGCCAGCAGCTTAGATTGGGCTAATGAGCAGTTCTTC.

V and J are TRBV6-5 and TRBJ2-7, with TRBD2 identical over 8 bases. Germline trimming cut 8 bases from V and 6 bases from J; bases unmatched to any gene: 12. This CDR3 spans 14 amino acids. Germline values: CDR1 MNHEY, CDR2 SVGAGI. As DNA, the CDR3 is TGTGCCAGCGGAAGTCTGGGACTAGTGACCGAGCAGTACTTC. It translates to CASGSLGLVTEQYF.

Concerning this clone itself: Only one base separates this from a far larger clonotype, so it likely reflects a read error. This chain uses TRBV6-5 with TRBJ2-2, with D possibly being TRBD1 (6 bases). The germline CDR1 and CDR2 sequences are MNHEY and SVGAGI. This CDR3 is built from 14 residues. CDR3 DNA: TGTGCCAGCAGTCTTTTGGGGGACACCAGGGAGCTGTTTTTT. Protein sequence: CASSLLGDTRELFF.

This chain joins TRBV27 and TRBJ1-5; TRBD1 matches 7 bases. Germline CDR1 is MNHEY and CDR2 is SMNVEV (reference sequence). After removal of 8 bases from V and 2 bases from J, the junction contained 9 bases not matched to a gene. CDR3 length equals 15 residues. The CDR3 loop is CASGNRGRGNQPQHF. CDR3 in DNA: TGTGCCAGCGGAAACAGGGGTAGGGGCAATCAGCCCCAGCATTTT.

The chain's CDR3 is CASSPRTGSEAFF. The CDR3 DNA is TGCGCCAGCAGCCCTCGGACAGGGTCTGAAGCTTTCTTT. The chain has TRBV5-1 and TRBJ1-1; 8 positions match TRBD1. This CDR3 contains 13 residues. Germline assignment: CDR1 SGHRS and CDR2 YFSETQ. V shed 4 bases and J 6 bases; nucleotides not matched to a gene: 5.

Only a few counts were recorded for this clone. Given a much more abundant clone one base away, this may be a read error. The chain recombines TRBV7-3 with TRBJ1-1; maybe TRBD1 (5 bases). Germline loops: CDR1 SGHTA, CDR2 FQGTGA. This CDR3 has 13 residues. The CDR3 coding sequence is TGTGCCAGCAGCGCTGGATGGGGGACTGGAGCTTTCTTT. Protein product: CASSAGWGTGAFF.

This chain joins TRBV10-1 and TRBJ2-4, with 10 positions matching TRBD2. The CDR3 extends over 17 amino acids. Germline CDR1 WNHNN, CDR2 SYGVQD (reference sequence). V was pared by 5 bases and J by 5 bases, with 12 bases of the junction left unmatched. CDR3 residues: CASSTSGKKPSQNIQYF. The CDR3 DNA reads TGCGCCAGCAGTACTAGCGGGAAAAAACCATCCCAAAACATTCAGTACTTC.

This chain connects TRBV14 to TRBJ2-3, with no clear D. V was trimmed by 5 bases and J by 4 bases, leaving 10 bases between them. CDR1 is SGHDN and CDR2 is FVKESK in the germline V gene. The CDR3 is 13 amino acids. The CDR3 region is CASSEPYSDTQYF. The CDR3, as DNA: TGTGCCAGCAGCGAACCCTATTCAGATACGCAGTATTTT.

The J gene is TRBJ1-2, the V gene TRBV7-2; 8 positions match TRBD1. CDR3 length: 14 residues. Germline V gives CDR1 SGHTA, CDR2 FQGNSA. V lost 3 bases, J lost 7 bases, and 7 bases stayed unmatched. Written as DNA, the CDR3 is TGTGCCAGCAGCTTGCAGGGGGCGCCCCCTGGCTACACCTTC. Translation: CASSLQGAPPGYTF.

The genes are TRBV7-8 and TRBJ1-5; 7 nucleotides agree with TRBD1. Trimming removed 3 bases from V and 5 bases from J; junction bases left unmatched: 7. Germline assignment: CDR1 SGHVS and CDR2 FQNEAQ. The CDR3 has 15 residues. Written as DNA, the CDR3 is TGTGCCAGCAGCTTCGCAGGGGGATTGGATCAGCCCCAGCATTTT. Its translation: CASSFAGGLDQPQHF.

The chain carries TRBV9 and TRBJ1-1, with unresolved D. Trimming took 4 bases from V and 4 from J, leaving 17 bases between them. The CDR3 consists of 15 residues. Per germline, CDR1 SGDLS and CDR2 YYNGEE. CDR3 bases: TGTGCCAGCAGCAAGGACCCCCTCGCGGGCACTGAAGCTTTCTTT. Its translation: CASSKDPLAGTEAFF.

This clone was seen once. This chain connects TRBV6-1 to TRBJ2-2, with 8 bases aligning to TRBD2. This CDR3 is 15 amino acids long. Looked up from germline, CDR1 is MNHNS and CDR2 is SASEGT. Trimming at V came to 6 bases and at J to 2 bases, leaving 5 bases not matched to a gene. CDR3 in DNA: TGTGCCAGCAGCCCACTAGCGGTCAACACCGGGGAGCTGTTTTTT. Its translation is CASSPLAVNTGELFF.

This clone was recorded once. Since a far larger clone is one base different, this is likely a read error. Other DNA sequences in the sample encode the same CDR3. J is TRBJ1-3 and V is TRBV18, with D possibly matching TRBD1 (5 bases). V dropped 3 bases and J dropped 2 bases, with 8 bases sitting between them. This CDR3 has 14 amino acids. Germline assignment: CDR1 KGHSH and CDR2 LQKENI. CDR3 in amino acids: CASSPTGAGNTIYF. CDR3 DNA sequence: TGTGCCAGCTCACCCACGGGGGCTGGAAACACCATATATTTT.